The 5 T cell receptor beta chains reported below all come from one sample, sequenced in a study of shared clonotypes between healthy human individuals. The naive CD8 population came from CD45RO-negative cells selected for CCR7, without terminally differentiated effector memory CD45RA+ cells. Clones were read by immunoSEQ multiplex PCR, and TCRdb kept only the in-frame ones, dropping some. The sample holds 1.5 million to 2.5 million clones, roughly 95% seen once. The sequenced material came from naive CD8+ T cells sorted from blood. These receptors were taken from a man in his late teens or twenties in good health.

The chain uses TRBV7-8 and TRBJ2-5; TRBD2 matches 9 bases. V trimming: 2 bases; J trimming: 2 bases; junction bases outside the gene matches: 6. This CDR3 comprises 16 residues. CDR1 and CDR2 (germline): SGHVS, FQNEAQ. The CDR3 DNA is TGTGCCAGCAGCTTATGGAGCGGGGGGACTCAAGAGACCCAGTACTTC. Its protein product is CASSLWSGGTQETQYF.

This chain links TRBV2 with TRBJ2-1, with no clear D. This CDR3 contains 19 residues. V lost 1 base and J lost 0, with 19 bases in between. In germline, CDR1 is SNHLY, CDR2 FYNNEI. DNA for the CDR3: TGTGCCAGCAGTGAAGATTCTCGTGTTCGCGGTAGCTCCTACAATGAGCAGTTCTTC. Amino acid sequence: CASSEDSRVRGSSYNEQFF.

The chain recombines TRBV7-8 with TRBJ2-1; D perhaps matches TRBD1 (5 bases). Per the germline V gene, CDR1 is SGHVS and CDR2 is FQNEAQ. The CDR3 runs to 15 residues. V lost 1 base to trimming and J lost 9 bases, with 16 bases between them. CDR3: CASSLDGQGWSEQFF. CDR3 DNA: TGTGCCAGCAGCTTAGATGGGCAGGGATGGAGTGAGCAGTTCTTC.

The V call is TRBV25-1, the J call TRBJ2-2, with TRBD1 matching 7 bases. This CDR3 region has 15 residues. Germline V gives CDR1 MGHDK, CDR2 SYGVNS. The J segment lost 4 bases and the V segment lost 5 bases, leaving 7 bases of the junction unmatched. CDR3 DNA sequence: TGTGCCAGCAGTAGGGTACAGGGGCCCACCGGGGAGCTGTTTTTT. This codes for CASSRVQGPTGELFF.

To note about this clone: Other DNA sequences within the sample encode an identical CDR3. J is TRBJ1-1 and V is TRBV9; D is perhaps TRBD1 (5 bases). CDR3 size: 13 residues. With 4 bases removed from V and 4 bases from J, the gap between germline ends came to 11 bases. Per the germline V gene, CDR1 is SGDLS and CDR2 is YYNGEE. The CDR3 DNA reads TGTGCCAGCAGCTACGGCGGGGGCACTGAAGCTTTCTTT. This translates into CASSYGGGTEAFF.